Listed below are T cell receptor beta chains from one sample, sequenced in a study of shared clonotypes between healthy human individuals. TCRdb's table, derived via immunoSEQ multiplex PCR, lists solely in-frame clones and lacks some. The sample consists of around 88,000 clones, 60% to 75% of them appearing once. The sample consisted of memory CD8+ T cells sorted from blood. These TCRs come from a man aged 25 to 40 in good health. The CDR3 runs from the conserved cysteine through the conserved F or W. The order of the fields is V gene, D gene, clone size, J gene, CDR3 protein, CDR3 DNA. A D gene is named only where the DNA matches it firmly. The size entry is marked missing in some rows and otherwise reads once, few, many or a size class.

TRBV29-1,-,few,TRBJ1-1,CSVVVMNTEAFF,TGCAGCGTTGTGGTAATGAACACTGAAGCTTTCTTT
TRBV21-1,-,-,TRBJ2-5,CASILTERIEGRKETQYF,TGTGCCAGCATCCTAACCGAGAGGATAGAGGGCCGCAAGGAGACCCAGTACTTC
TRBV5-6,-,-,TRBJ1-4,CASSTRLEEKLFF,TGTGCCAGCAGCACACGACTAGAAGAAAAACTGTTTTTT
TRBV21-1,-,many,TRBJ2-3,CASSKEQGPTSTDTQYF,TGTGCCAGCAGCAAAGAGCAGGGACCCACTAGCACAGATACGCAGTATTTT
TRBV28,-,-,TRBJ1-2,CASSFRLDTRRDGYTF,TGTGCCAGCAGTTTCCGACTAGACACACGGAGGGATGGCTACACCTTC
TRBV27,-,-,TRBJ1-4,CASSLNGAEEKLFF,TGTGCCAGCAGTTTAAATGGGGCAGAGGAAAAACTGTTTTTT
TRBV7-9,TRBD1,once,TRBJ2-1,CASSSDRDRGGEQFF,TGTGCCAGCAGCTCCGACCGGGACAGGGGAGGGGAGCAGTTCTTC
TRBV6-6,-,-,TRBJ2-7,CASSSVTGLEQYF,TGTGCCAGCAGTTCCGTGACAGGTTTGGAGCAGTACTTC
TRBV5-1,TRBD2,-,TRBJ2-7,CASSIGLAGVVQEEQYF,TGCGCCAGCAGCATAGGACTAGCGGGAGTAGTGCAAGAGGAGCAGTACTTC
TRBV28,TRBD1,-,TRBJ2-1,CASSLQGSHEQFF,TGTGCCAGCAGTCTACAGGGGTCTCATGAGCAGTTCTTC
TRBV6-5,-,many,TRBJ2-5,CASSSTGTNGHETQYF,TGTGCCAGCAGTTCTACCGGGACAAACGGTCACGAGACCCAGTACTTC
TRBV5-4,TRBD1,few,TRBJ2-3,CASSSGTGSSLVDTQYF,TGTGCCAGCAGTTCCGGGACAGGGTCGTCATTAGTAGATACGCAGTATTTT
TRBV7-2,TRBD1,-,TRBJ1-2,CASSLHRGNDYTF,TGTGCCAGCAGCTTACACAGGGGAAATGACTACACCTTC
TRBV28,TRBD2,many,TRBJ2-1,CASRRTVTTSGRNNEQFF,TGTGCCAGCAGAAGGACGGTGACGACTAGCGGGAGGAATAATGAGCAGTTCTTC